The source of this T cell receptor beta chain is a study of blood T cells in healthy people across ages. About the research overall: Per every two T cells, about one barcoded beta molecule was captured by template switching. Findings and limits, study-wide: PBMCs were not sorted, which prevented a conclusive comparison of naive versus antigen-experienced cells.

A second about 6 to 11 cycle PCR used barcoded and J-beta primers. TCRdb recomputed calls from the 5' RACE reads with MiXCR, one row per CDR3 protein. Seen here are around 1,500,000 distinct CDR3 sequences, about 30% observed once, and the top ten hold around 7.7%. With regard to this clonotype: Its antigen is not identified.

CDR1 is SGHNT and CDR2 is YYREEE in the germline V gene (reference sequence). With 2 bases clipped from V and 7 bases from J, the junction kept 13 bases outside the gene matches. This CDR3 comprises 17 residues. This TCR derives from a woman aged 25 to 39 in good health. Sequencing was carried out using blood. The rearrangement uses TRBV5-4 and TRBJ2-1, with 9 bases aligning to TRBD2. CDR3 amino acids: CASSLRGRAERKNEQFF. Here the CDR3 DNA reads TGTGCCAGCAGCTTACGCGGGAGGGCCGAACGGAAAAATGAGCAGTTCTTC.